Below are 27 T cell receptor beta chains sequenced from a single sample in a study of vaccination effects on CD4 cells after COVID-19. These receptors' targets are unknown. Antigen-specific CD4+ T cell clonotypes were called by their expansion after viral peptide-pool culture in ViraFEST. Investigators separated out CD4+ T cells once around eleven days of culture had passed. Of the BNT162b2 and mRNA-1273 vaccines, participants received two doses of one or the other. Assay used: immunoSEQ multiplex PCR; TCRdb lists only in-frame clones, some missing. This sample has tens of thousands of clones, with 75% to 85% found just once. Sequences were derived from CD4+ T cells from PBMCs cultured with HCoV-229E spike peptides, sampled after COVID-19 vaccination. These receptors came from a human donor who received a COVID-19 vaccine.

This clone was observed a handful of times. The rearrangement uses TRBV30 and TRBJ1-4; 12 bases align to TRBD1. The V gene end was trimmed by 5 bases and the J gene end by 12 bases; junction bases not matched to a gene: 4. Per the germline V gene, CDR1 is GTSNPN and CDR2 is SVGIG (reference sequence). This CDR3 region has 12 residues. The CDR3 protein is CAWSRDRGQLFF. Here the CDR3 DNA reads TGTGCCTGGTCCCGGGACAGGGGGCAACTGTTTTTT. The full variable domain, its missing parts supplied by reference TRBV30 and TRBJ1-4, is SQTIHQWPATLVQPVGSPLSLECTVEGTSNPNLYWYRQAAGRGLQLLFYSVGIGQISSEVPQNLSASRPQDRQFILSSKKLLLSDSGFYLCAWSRDRGQLFFGSGTQLSVL.

CDR3 sequence (DNA): TGTGCCAGCAGCTTTATCGTCCGCCGCTACGAGCAGTACGTC. It yields the protein CASSFIVRRYEQYV. V and J are TRBV7-9 and TRBJ2-7; D remains ambiguous. Germline V gives CDR1 SEHNR, CDR2 FQNEAQ (reference sequence). The ends were cut back, 3 bases at V and 3 bases at J, with 12 bases in the middle. The CDR3 is 14 residues long.

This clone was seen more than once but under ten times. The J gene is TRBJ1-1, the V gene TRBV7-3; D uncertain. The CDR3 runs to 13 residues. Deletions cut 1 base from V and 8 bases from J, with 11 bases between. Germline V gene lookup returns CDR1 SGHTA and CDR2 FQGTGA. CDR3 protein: CASSLKSGREAFF. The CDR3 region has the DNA TGTGCCAGCAGCTTAAAGTCGGGCAGAGAAGCTTTCTTT.

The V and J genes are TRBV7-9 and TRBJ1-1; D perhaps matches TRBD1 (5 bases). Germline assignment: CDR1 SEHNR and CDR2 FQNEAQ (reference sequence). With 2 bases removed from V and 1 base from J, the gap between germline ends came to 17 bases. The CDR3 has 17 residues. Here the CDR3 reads CASSLRPRGAGNTEAFF. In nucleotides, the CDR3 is TGTGCCAGCAGCTTAAGGCCACGAGGGGCCGGGAACACTGAAGCTTTCTTT.

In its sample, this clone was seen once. DNA of the CDR3: TGTGCCAGCAGTCCCCGGTTTAATCAGCCCCAGCATTTT. Translating gives CASSPRFNQPQHF. This rearrangement joins TRBV6-5 to TRBJ1-5; D unresolved. CDR1 is MNHEY and CDR2 is SVGAGI in the germline V gene. Trimming took off 5 bases at V and 4 bases at J, with 9 bases between the two ends. The CDR3 length is 13 residues.

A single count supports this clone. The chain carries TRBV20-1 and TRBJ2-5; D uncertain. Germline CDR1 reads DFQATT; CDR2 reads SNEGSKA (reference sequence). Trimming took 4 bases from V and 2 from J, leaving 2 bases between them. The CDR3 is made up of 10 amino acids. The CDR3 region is CSAIQETQYF. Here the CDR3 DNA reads TGCAGTGCTATTCAAGAGACCCAGTACTTC.

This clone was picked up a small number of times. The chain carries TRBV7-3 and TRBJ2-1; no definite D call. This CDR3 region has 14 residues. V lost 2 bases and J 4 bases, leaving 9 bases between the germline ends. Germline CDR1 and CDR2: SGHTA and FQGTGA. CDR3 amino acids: CASSLGSQYNEQFF. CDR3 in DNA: TGTGCCAGCAGCTTAGGAAGTCAGTACAATGAGCAGTTCTTC.

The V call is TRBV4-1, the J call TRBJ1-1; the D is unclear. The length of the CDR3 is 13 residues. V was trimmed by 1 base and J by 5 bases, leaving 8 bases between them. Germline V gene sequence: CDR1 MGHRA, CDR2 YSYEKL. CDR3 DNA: TGCGCCAGCAGCCAAGGCCCGTTGACTGAAGCTTTCTTT. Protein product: CASSQGPLTEAFF.

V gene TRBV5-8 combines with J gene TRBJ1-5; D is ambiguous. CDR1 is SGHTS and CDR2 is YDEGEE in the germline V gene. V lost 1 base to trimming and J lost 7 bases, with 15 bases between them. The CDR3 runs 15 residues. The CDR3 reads CASSLISRVRQPQHF. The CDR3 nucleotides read TGTGCCAGCAGCTTGATAAGTCGGGTTAGGCAGCCCCAGCATTTT. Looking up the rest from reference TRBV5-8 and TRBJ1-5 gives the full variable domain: EAGVTQSPTHLIKTRGQQATLRCSPISGHTSVYWYQQALGLGLQFLLWYDEGEERNRGNFPPRFSGRQFPNYSSELNVNALELEDSALYLCASSLISRVRQPQHFGDGTRLSIL.

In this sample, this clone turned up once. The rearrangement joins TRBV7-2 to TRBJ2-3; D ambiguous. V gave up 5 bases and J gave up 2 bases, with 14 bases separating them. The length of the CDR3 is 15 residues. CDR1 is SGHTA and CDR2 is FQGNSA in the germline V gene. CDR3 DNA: TGTGCCAGCAGCCCCTTCGCCAGTTACACAGATACGCAGTATTTT. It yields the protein CASSPFASYTDTQYF.

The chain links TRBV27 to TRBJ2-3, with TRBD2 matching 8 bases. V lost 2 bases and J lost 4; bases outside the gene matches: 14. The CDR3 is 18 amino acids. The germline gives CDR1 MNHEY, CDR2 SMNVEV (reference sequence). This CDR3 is CASSLEYRQAGGADTQYF. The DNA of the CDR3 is TGTGCCAGCAGTTTAGAGTATCGACAGGCGGGGGGAGCAGATACGCAGTATTTT.

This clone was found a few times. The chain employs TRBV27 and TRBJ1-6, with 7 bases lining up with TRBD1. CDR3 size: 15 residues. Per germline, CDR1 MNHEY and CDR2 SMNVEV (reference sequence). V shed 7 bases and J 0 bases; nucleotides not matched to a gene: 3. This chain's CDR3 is CASTGQASYNSPLHF. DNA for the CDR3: TGTGCCAGCACCGGACAGGCCTCCTATAATTCACCCCTCCACTTT.

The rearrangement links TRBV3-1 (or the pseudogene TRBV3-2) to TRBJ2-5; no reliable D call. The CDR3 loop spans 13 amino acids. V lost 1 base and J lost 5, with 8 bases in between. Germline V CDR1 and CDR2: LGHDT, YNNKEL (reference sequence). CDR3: CASSQALAETQYF. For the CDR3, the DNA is TGTGCCAGCAGCCAAGCCCTCGCGGAGACCCAGTACTTC.

For the CDR3, the DNA is TGTGCCAGCAGTTCGATCGACTACTCTGGGGCCAACGTCCTGACTTTC. Encoded protein: CASSSIDYSGANVLTF. The gene calls are TRBV28 and TRBJ2-6, with D possibly matching TRBD2 (5 bases). V was pared by 4 bases and J by 0 bases, with 10 bases between. The germline CDR1 and CDR2 sequences are MDHEN and SYDVKM. The CDR3 loop spans 16 amino acids.

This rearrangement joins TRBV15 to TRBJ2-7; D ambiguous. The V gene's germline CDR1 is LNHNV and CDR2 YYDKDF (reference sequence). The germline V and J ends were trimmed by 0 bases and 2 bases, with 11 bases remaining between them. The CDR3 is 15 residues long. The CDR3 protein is CATSRDYIQTYEQYV. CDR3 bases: TGTGCCACCAGCAGAGATTACATCCAAACCTACGAGCAGTACGTC.

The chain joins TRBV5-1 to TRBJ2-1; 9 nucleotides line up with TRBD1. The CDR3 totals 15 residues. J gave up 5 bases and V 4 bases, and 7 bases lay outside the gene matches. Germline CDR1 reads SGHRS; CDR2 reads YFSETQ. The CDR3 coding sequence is TGCGCCAGCAGCGTATCCGGGACAGGGAACAATGAGCAGTTCTTC. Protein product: CASSVSGTGNNEQFF.

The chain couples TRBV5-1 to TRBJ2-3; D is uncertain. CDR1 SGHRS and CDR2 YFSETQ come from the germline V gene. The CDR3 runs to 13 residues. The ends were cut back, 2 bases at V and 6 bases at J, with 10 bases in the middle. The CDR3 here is CASSFFGSDTQYF. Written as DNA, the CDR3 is TGCGCCAGCAGCTTTTTCGGGTCCGATACGCAGTATTTT.

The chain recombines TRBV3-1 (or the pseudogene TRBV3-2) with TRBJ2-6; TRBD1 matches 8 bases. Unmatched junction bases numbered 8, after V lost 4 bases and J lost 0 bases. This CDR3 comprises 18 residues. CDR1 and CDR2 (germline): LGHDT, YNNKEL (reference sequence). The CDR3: CASSLLYTGGSGANVLTF. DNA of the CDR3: TGTGCCAGCAGCCTACTGTATACAGGGGGCTCTGGGGCCAACGTCCTGACTTTC.

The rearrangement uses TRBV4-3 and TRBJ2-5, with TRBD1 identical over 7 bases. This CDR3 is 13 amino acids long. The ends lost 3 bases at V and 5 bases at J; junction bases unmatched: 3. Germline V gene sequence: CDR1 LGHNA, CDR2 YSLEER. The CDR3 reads CASSQGQRETQYF. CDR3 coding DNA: TGCGCCAGCAGCCAGGGACAGAGGGAGACCCAGTACTTC.

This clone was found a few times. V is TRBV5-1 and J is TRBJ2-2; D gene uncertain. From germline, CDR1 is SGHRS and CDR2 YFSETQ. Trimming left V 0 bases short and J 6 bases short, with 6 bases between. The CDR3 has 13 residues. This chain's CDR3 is CASSLGNPGELFF. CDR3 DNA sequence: TGCGCCAGCAGCTTGGGAAATCCCGGGGAGCTGTTTTTT.

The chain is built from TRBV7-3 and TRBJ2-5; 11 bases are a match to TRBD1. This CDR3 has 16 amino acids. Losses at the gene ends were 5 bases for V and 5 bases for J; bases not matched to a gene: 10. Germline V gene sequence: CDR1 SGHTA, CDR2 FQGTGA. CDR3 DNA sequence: TGTGCCAGCAGCCTTACAGGACAGGGGGCGCGGGAGACCCAGTACTTC. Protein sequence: CASSLTGQGARETQYF.

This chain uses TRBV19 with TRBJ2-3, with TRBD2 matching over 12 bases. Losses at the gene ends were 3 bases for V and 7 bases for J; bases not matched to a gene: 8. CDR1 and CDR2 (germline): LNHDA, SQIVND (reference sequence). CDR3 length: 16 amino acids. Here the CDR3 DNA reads TGTGCCAGTAGTATCCTTCTAGCGGGGGGGCATAATACGCAGTATTTT. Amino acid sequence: CASSILLAGGHNTQYF.

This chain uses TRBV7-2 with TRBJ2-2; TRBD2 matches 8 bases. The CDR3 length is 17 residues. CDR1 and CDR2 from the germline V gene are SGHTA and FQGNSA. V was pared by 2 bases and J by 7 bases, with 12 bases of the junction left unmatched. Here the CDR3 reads CASSLRPPGGAGGELFF. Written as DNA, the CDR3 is TGTGCCAGCAGCTTAAGACCGCCGGGAGGGGCGGGCGGGGAGCTGTTTTTT.

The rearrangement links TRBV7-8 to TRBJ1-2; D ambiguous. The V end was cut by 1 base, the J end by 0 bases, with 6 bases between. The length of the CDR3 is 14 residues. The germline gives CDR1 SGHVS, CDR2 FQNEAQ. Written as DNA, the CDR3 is TGTGCCAGCAGCTTAGACAGAGCTAACTATGGCTACACCTTC. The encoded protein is CASSLDRANYGYTF.

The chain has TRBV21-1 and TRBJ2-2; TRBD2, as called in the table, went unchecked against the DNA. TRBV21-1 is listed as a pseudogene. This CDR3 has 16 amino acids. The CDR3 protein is CASSKVGERPTGELFF. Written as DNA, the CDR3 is TGTGCCAGCAGCAAAGTAGGTGAGCGACCTACCGGGGAGCTGTTTTTT.

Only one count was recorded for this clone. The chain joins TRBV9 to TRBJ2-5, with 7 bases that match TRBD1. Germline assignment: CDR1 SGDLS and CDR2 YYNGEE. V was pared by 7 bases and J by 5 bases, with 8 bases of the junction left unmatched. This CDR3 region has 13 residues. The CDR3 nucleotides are TGTGCCAGCGGCTCAGGGGGTCACGAGACCCAGTACTTC. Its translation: CASGSGGHETQYF.

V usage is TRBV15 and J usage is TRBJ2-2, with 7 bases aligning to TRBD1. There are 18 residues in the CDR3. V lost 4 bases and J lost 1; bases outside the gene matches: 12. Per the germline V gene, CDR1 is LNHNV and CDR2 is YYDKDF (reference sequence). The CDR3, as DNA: TGTGCCACCAGCAAGGACCCCAAACGGACAGGGAACACCGGGGAGCTGTTTTTT. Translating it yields CATSKDPKRTGNTGELFF.